This T cell receptor beta chain is drawn from a study of blood T cell repertoires in COVID-19. Study in general: The analysed material was cDNA or gDNA that came from T cells, B-cell-depleted T cells, or PBMCs.

Assay used: immunoSEQ multiplex PCR; TCRdb lists only in-frame clones, some missing. The data contain 150,000 to 200,000 clones, around 80% of them singletons. Germline lookup yields CDR1 MNHEY and CDR2 SVGAGI. CDR3 length: 11 amino acids. V was shortened by 5 bases and J by 3 bases, with 5 bases between the two germline ends. The receptor's source is a man in his fifties who had recovered from COVID-19. Sequenced: PBMCs or T cells enriched from blood (not recorded which). V and J are TRBV6-5 and TRBJ2-7; weak D call: TRBD1 (5 bases). Here the CDR3 DNA reads TGTGCCAGCAGTAGGGGCTACGAGCAGTACTTC. Its translation is CASSRGYEQYF.